This T cell receptor (beta chain) was sequenced for a study of T cells in localized non-small cell lung cancer. About this clone itself: Its antigen is as yet unknown.

Study outcomes and limitations: Longer overall survival accompanied higher blood T cell density. Uninvolved adjacent lung showed peak T cell clonality, exceeding tumor.

The table came from immunoSEQ multiplex PCR; TCRdb's copy has only in-frame clones and leaves some out. The profile shows fewer than 25,000 clones, 92% of them singletons. After removal of 5 bases from V and 0 bases from J, the junction contained 10 bases not matched to a gene. Germline CDR1 and CDR2: MDHEN and SYDVKM. CDR3 length: 17 residues. The chain recombines TRBV28 with TRBJ1-3; TRBD1 agrees at 7 bases. Sample: peripheral blood, taken before any cancer treatment. This TCR came from a man aged 40 to 69 with stage III squamous cell lung carcinoma. The CDR3: CASSPGGGTDSGNTIYF. The DNA of the CDR3 is TGTGCCAGCAGTCCAGGGGGGGGCACTGACTCTGGAAACACCATATATTTT.